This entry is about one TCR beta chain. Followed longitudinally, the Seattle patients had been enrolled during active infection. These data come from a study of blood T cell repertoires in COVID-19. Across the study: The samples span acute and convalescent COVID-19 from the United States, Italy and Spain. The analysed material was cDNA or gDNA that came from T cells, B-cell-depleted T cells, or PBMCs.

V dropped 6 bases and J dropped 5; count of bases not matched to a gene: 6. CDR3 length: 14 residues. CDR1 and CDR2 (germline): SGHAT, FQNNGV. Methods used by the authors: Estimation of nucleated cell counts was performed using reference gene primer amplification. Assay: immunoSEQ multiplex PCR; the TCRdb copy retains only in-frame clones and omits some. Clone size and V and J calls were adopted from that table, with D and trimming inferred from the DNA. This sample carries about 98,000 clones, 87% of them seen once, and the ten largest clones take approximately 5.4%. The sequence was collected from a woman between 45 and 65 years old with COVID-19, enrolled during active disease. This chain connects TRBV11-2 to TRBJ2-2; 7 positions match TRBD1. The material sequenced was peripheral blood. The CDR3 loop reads CASSRQGGTGELFF. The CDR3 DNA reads TGTGCCAGCAGTCGACAGGGTGGTACCGGGGAGCTGTTTTTT.